This paragraph covers one T cell receptor beta chain sequence. Its antigen is unknown. This entry belongs to a study of vaccination effects on CD4 cells after COVID-19. Study information: Sampling occurred a median 72 days post second dose, range 14 to 241. Study-wide results and caveats: Researchers reported few convalescent patients and no early post-infection timepoints in the study.

Prior to sequencing, the ViraFEST assay stimulated PBMC with viral peptide pools, which expanded the antigen-specific CD4+ T cells. Having been cultured for 10 days, the cells underwent CD4+ T cell isolation. All participants had two doses of either the BNT162b2 or mRNA-1273 vaccine. All vaccine recipients tested negative for nucleocapsid antibodies and had never contracted SARS-CoV-2 infection. Every well got a few million PBMC, which were grown with about 9.9 IU/ml IL-2 and 9 to 10 ug/ml peptides. This CDR3 is 17 amino acids long. V shed 5 bases, J shed 2 bases, and the junction held 14 bases outside the gene matches. Germline CDR1 and CDR2: SGHTA and FQGNSA. Some clones are missing from TCRdb's copy, which holds only in-frame ones; the method was immunoSEQ multiplex PCR. Of some 14,000 clones listed, 65% to 75% are singletons.

Sequenced here: CD4+ T cells from PBMCs cultured with HCoV-NL63 spike peptides, sampled after COVID-19 vaccination. The sequence was obtained from a human donor who received a COVID-19 vaccine. The chain combines TRBV7-2 with TRBJ2-7; 8 nucleotides line up with TRBD2. CDR3 in DNA: TGTGCCAGCAGCCCGGGAGGGGGGCGGGGGGCCACCTACGAGCAGTACTTC. Its translation is CASSPGGGRGATYEQYF.